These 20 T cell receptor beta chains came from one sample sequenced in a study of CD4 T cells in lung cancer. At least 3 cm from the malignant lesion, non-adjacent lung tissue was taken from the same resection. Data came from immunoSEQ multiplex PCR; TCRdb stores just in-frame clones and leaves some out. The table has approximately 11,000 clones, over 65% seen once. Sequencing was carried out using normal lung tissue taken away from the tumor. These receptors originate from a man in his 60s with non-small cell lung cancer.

The CDR3 region is CASSLMAGGRVAGELFF. The CDR3 DNA sequence: TGTGCCAGCAGCTTGATGGCTGGCGGGAGAGTGGCCGGGGAGCTGTTTTTT. The chain carries TRBV5-4 and TRBJ2-2; 7 bases fit TRBD2. CDR1 SGHNT and CDR2 YYREEE come from the germline V gene (reference sequence). Trimming removed 1 base from V and 6 bases from J; junction bases left unmatched: 12. This CDR3 is 17 amino acids long.

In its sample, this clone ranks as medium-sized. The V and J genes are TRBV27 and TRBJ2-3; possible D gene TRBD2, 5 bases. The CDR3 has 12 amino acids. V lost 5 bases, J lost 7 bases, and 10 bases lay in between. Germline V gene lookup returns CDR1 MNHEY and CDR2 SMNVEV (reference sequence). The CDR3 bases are TGTGCCAGCAGTATCCCGGGATATACGCAGTATTTT. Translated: CASSIPGYTQYF.

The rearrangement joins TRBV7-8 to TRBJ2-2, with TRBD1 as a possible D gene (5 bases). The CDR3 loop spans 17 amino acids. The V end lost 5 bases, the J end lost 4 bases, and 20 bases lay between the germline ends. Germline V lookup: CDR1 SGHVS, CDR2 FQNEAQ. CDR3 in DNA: TGTGCCAGCAGCCCCCAAGTTCTCCAGGGCATCACCGGGGAGCTGTTTTTT. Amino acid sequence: CASSPQVLQGITGELFF. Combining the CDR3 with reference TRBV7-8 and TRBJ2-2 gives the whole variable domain GAGVSQSPRYKVAKRGQDVALRCDPISGHVSLFWYQQALGQGPEFLTYFQNEAQLDKSGLPSDRFFAERPEGSVSTLKIQRTQQEDSAVYLCASSPQVLQGITGELFFGEGSRLTVL.

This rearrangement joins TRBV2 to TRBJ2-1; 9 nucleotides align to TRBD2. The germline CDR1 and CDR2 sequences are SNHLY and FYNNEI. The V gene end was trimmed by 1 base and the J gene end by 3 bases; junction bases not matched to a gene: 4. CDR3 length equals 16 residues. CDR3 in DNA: TGTGCCAGCAGTGAAGTCCAGCGGGGGGACTACAATGAGCAGTTCTTC. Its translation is CASSEVQRGDYNEQFF.

The CDR3 here is CAWTSDRGNYGYTF. DNA for the CDR3: TGTGCCTGGACCTCGGACAGGGGAAACTATGGCTACACCTTC. The chain combines TRBV30 with TRBJ1-2; 9 bases agree with TRBD1. Germline V CDR1 and CDR2: GTSNPN, SVGIG (reference sequence). This CDR3 is built from 14 residues. Unmatched junction bases numbered 5, after V lost 4 bases and J lost 2 bases.

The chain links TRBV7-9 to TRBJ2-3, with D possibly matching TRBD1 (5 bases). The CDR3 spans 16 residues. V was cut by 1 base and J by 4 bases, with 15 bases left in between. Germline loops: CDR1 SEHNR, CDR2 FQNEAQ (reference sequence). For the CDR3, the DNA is TGTGCCAGCAGCTTAGAGGACACTTATTTGGCAGATACGCAGTATTTT. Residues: CASSLEDTYLADTQYF.

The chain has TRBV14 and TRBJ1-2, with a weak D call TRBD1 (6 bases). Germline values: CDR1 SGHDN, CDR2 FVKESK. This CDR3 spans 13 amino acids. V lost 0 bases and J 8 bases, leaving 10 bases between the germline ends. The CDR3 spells CASSQDGQFGYTF. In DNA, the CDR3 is TGTGCCAGCAGCCAAGATGGACAGTTCGGCTACACCTTC.

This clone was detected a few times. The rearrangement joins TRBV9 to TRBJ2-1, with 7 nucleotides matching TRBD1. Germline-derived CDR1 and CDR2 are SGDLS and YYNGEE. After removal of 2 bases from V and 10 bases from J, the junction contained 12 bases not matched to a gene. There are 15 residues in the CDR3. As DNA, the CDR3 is TGTGCCAGCAGCGTCGCCGGGACAGCGAGGGGGGAGCAGTTCTTC. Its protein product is CASSVAGTARGEQFF. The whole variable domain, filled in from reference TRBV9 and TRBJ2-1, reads DSGVTQTPKHLITATGQRVTLRCSPRSGDLSVYWYQQSLDQGLQFLIQYYNGEERAKGNILERFSAQQFPDLHSELNLSSLELGDSALYFCASSVAGTARGEQFFGPGTRLTVL.

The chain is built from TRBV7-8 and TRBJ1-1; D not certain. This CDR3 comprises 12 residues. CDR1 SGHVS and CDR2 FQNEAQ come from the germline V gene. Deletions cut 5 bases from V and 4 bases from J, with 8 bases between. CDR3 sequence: CASSRFSTEAFF. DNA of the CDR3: TGTGCCAGCAGCCGATTTAGCACTGAAGCTTTCTTT.

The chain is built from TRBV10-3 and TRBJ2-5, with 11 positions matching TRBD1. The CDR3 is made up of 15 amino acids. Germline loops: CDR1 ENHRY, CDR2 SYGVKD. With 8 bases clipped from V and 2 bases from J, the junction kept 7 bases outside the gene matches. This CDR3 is CAIGRTGGFQETQYF. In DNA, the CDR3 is TGTGCCATCGGCCGGACAGGGGGCTTTCAAGAGACCCAGTACTTC.

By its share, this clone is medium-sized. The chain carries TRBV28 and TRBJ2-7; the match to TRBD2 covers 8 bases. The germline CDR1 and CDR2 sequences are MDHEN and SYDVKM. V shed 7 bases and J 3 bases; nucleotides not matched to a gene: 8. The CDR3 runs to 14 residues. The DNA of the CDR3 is TGTGCCAGCACCCTCCGGGGGGGCTACTACGAGCAGTACTTC. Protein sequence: CASTLRGGYYEQYF.

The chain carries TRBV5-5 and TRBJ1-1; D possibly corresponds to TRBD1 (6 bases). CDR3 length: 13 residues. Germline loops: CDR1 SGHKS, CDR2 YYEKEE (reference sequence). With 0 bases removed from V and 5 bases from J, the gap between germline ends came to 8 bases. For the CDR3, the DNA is TGTGCCAGCAGCTTGGTAAGGGGGACTGAAGCTTTCTTT. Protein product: CASSLVRGTEAFF.

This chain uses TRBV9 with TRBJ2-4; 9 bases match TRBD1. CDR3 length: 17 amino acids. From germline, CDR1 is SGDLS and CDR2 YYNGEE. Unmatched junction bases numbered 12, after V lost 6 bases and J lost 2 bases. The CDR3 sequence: CASKRGQGDLTKNIQYF. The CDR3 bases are TGTGCCAGCAAACGGGGACAGGGCGATTTGACCAAAAACATTCAGTACTTC.

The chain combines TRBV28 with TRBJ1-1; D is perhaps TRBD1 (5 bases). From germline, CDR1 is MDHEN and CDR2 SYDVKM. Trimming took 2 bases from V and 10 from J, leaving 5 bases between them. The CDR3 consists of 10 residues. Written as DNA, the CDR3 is TGTGCCAGCAGTTTAACAGGAGCTTTCTTT. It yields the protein CASSLTGAFF.

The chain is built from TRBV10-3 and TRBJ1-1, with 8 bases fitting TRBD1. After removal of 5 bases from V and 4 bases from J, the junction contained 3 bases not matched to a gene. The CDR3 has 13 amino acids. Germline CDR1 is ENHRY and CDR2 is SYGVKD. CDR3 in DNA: TGTGCCATCAGTTCGGACAGGGCCACTGAAGCTTTCTTT. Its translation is CAISSDRATEAFF.

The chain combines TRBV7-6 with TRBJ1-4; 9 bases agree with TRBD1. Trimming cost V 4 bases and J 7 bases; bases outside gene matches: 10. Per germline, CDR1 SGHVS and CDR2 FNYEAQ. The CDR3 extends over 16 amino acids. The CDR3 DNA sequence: TGTGCCAGCAGCTATCAACCGGGACAGGGACGTGAAAAACTGTTTTTT. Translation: CASSYQPGQGREKLFF. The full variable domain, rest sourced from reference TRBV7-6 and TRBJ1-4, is GAGVSQSPRYKVTKRGQDVALRCDPISGHVSLYWYRQALGQGPEFLTYFNYEAQQDKSGLPNDRFSAERPEGSISTLTIQRTEQRDSAMYRCASSYQPGQGREKLFFGSGTQLSVL.

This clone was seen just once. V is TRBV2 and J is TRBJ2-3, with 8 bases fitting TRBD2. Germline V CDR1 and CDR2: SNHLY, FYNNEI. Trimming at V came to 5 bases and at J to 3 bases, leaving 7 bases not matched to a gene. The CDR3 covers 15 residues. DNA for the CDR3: TGTGCCAGCAGTTGGTCGGGAGGGGGAACAGATACGCAGTATTTT. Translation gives CASSWSGGGTDTQYF.

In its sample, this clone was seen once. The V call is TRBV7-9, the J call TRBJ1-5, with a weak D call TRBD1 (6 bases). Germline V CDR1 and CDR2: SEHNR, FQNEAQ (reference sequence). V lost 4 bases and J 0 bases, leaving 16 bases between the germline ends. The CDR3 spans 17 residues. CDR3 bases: TGTGCCAGCAGCTCAAACCGGGACACAATTAGCAATCAGCCCCAGCATTTT. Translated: CASSSNRDTISNQPQHF.

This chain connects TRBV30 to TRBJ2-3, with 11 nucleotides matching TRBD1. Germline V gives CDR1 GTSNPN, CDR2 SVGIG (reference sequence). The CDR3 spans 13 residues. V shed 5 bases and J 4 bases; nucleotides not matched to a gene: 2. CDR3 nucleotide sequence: TGTGCCTGGGGACAGGGGGCGGCAGATACGCAGTATTTT. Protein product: CAWGQGAADTQYF.

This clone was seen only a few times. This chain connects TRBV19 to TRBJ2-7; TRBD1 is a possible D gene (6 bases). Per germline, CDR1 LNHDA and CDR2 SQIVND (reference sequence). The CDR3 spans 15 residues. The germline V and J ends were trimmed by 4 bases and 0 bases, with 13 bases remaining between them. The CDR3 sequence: CASSSHWGPSYEQYF. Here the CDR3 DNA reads TGTGCCAGTAGTAGCCATTGGGGGCCCTCCTACGAGCAGTACTTC.